The 9 T cell receptor beta chains presented below share a single source sample, sequenced in a study of blood T cells in healthy people across ages. The use of a sample-barcoded 5' primer and a J-beta primer mix characterized a second PCR of about 7 to 12 cycles. TCRdb recomputed calls from the 5' RACE reads with MiXCR, one row per CDR3 protein. Of roughly 1.9 million distinct CDR3 sequences listed, about two fifths are singletons. Sequencing was performed on blood. The receptor source for this set is a human donor in good health.

This clonotype was picked up a small number of times. The V call is TRBV12-3 or TRBV12-4, the J call TRBJ2-1; D call uncertain. There are 14 residues in the CDR3. V lost 5 bases, J lost 9 bases, and 17 bases lay in between. CDR3 sequence: CASSPPRDPTEQFF. The CDR3 DNA is TGTGCCAGCAGTCCCCCAAGAGACCCCACTGAGCAGTTCTTC.

This clonotype was detected only a few times. The chain has TRBV9 and TRBJ2-1; the D gene is possibly TRBD1 (5 bases). CDR1 SGDLS and CDR2 YYNGEE come from the germline V gene. This CDR3 spans 13 amino acids. V gave up 2 bases and J gave up 9 bases, with 12 bases separating them. The DNA for the CDR3 is TGTGCCAGCAGCGTTCAGGGCCCGGGTGAGCAGTTCTTC. It specifies CASSVQGPGEQFF.

This chain joins TRBV3-1 and TRBJ1-3; a possible D gene is TRBD1 (5 bases). Germline CDR1 reads LGHDT; CDR2 reads YNNKEL (reference sequence). The CDR3 totals 16 residues. Deletions cut 0 bases from V and 0 bases from J, with 9 bases between. The CDR3 loop is CASSQDPGTSGNTIYF. In DNA form, the CDR3 reads TGTGCCAGCAGCCAAGATCCCGGGACCTCTGGAAACACCATATATTTT.

This clonotype was detected a few times. This chain joins TRBV7-6 and TRBJ2-5; D unclear. The CDR3 has 15 residues. The V gene's germline CDR1 is SGHVS and CDR2 FNYEAQ. V was cut by 1 base and J by 5 bases, with 14 bases left in between. The CDR3 region is CASSLVTEYAETQYF. DNA for the CDR3: TGTGCCAGCAGCTTAGTGACGGAGTACGCCGAGACCCAGTACTTC. Supplemented by reference TRBV7-6 and TRBJ2-5, the full variable domain reads GAGVSQSPRYKVTKRGQDVALRCDPISGHVSLYWYRQALGQGPEFLTYFNYEAQQDKSGLPNDRFSAERPEGSISTLTIQRTEQRDSAMYRCASSLVTEYAETQYFGPGTRLLVL.

This clonotype was counted only a few times. J is TRBJ2-7 and V is TRBV20-1; maybe TRBD2 (6 bases). CDR3 length: 13 amino acids. The V end lost 4 bases, the J end lost 5 bases, and 15 bases lay between the germline ends. Germline assignment: CDR1 DFQATT and CDR2 SNEGSKA (reference sequence). The CDR3 sequence: CSANGGGADEQYF. The CDR3 nucleotides read TGCAGTGCTAACGGGGGAGGAGCGGACGAGCAGTACTTC.

The V gene is TRBV20-1, the J gene TRBJ1-2; TRBD1 agrees at 10 bases. The V gene's germline CDR1 is DFQATT and CDR2 SNEGSKA (reference sequence). The junction had 4 bases not matched to a gene; V was cut back by 0 bases and J by 3 bases. The length of the CDR3 is 15 residues. For the CDR3, the DNA is TGCAGTGCTAGAGATCGAGGACAGGGGGACTATGGCTACACCTTC. Protein: CSARDRGQGDYGYTF.

The V gene is TRBV20-1, the J gene TRBJ2-7, with 9 bases that match TRBD1. CDR1 and CDR2 (germline): DFQATT, SNEGSKA (reference sequence). The CDR3 has 14 amino acids. With 3 bases clipped from V and 1 base from J, the junction kept 4 bases outside the gene matches. In DNA form, the CDR3 reads TGCAGTGCTAGTGGGACAGGGATTTCCTACGAGCAGTACTTC. It codes for CSASGTGISYEQYF.

The V and J genes are TRBV20-1 and TRBJ1-1, with a tentative D call TRBD1 (6 bases). The V gene's germline CDR1 is DFQATT and CDR2 SNEGSKA (reference sequence). The CDR3 has 13 amino acids. This CDR3 reads CGGTGSRNTEAFF. The CDR3 nucleotides read TGCGGGGGCACCGGAAGCCGGAACACTGAAGCTTTCTTT.

In its sample, this clonotype was seen a few times. The genes are TRBV9 and TRBJ2-1; D possibly corresponds to TRBD2 (6 bases). Trimming stripped 1 base from V and 14 bases from J, with 25 bases between. This CDR3 contains 16 residues. CDR1 SGDLS and CDR2 YYNGEE come from the germline V gene. This chain's CDR3 is CASSVTPSSSGTSEFF. CDR3 bases: TGTGCCAGCAGCGTAACTCCGAGCAGTAGCGGCACTTCCGAGTTCTTC.